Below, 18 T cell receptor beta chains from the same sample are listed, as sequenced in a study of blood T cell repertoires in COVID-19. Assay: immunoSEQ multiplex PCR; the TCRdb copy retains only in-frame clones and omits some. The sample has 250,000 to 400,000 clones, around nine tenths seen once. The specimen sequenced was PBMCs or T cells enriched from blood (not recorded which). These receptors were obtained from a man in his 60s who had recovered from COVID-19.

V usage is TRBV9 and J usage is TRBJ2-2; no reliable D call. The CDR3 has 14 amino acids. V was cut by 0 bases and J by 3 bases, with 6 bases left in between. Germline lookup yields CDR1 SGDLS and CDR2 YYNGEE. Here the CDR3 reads CASSVADYTGELFF. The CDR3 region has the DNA TGTGCCAGCAGCGTAGCTGACTACACCGGGGAGCTGTTTTTT.

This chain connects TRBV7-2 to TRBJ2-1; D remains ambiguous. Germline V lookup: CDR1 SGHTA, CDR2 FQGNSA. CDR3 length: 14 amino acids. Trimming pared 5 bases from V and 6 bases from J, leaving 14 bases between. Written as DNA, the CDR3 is TGTGCCAGCAGCCTGGCGCTCAGGATCAATGAGCAGTTCTTC. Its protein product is CASSLALRINEQFF. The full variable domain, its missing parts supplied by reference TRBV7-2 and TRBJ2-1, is GAGVSQSPSNKVTEKGKDVELRCDPISGHTALYWYRQSLGQGLEFLIYFQGNSAPDKSGLPSDRFSAERTGGSVSTLTIQRTQQEDSAVYLCASSLALRINEQFFGPGTRLTVL.

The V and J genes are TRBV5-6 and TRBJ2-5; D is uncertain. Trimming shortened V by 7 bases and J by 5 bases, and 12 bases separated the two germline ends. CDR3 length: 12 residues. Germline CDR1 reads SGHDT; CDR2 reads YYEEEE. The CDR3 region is CASGGFGETQYF. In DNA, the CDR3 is TGTGCCAGCGGCGGTTTCGGGGAGACCCAGTACTTC.

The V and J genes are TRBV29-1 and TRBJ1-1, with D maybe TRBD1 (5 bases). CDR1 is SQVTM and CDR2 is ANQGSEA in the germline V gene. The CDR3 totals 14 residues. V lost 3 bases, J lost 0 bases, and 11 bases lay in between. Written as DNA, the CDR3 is TGCAGCGTTGATCTGGGCAGGGTGAACACTGAAGCTTTCTTT. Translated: CSVDLGRVNTEAFF. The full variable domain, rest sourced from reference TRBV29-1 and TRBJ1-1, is SAVISQKPSRDICQRGTSLTIQCQVDSQVTMMFWYRQQPGQSLTLIATANQGSEATYESGFVIDKFPISRPNLTFSTLTVSNMSPEDSSIYLCSVDLGRVNTEAFFGQGTRLTVV.

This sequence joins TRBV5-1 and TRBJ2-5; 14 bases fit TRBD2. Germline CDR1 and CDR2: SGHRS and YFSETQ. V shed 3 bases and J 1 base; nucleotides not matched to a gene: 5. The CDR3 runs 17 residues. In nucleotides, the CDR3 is TGCGCCAGCAGCTGGGGGACTAGCGGGAGTTTCCAAGAGACCCAGTACTTC. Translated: CASSWGTSGSFQETQYF.

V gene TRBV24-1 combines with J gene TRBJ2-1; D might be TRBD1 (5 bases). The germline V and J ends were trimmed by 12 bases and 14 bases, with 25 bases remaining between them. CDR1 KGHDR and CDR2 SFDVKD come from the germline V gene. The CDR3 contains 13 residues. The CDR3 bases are TGTGCCCTCCAGGTTAGTACCAGGGCTTCAGAGTTCTTC. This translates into CALQVSTRASEFF.

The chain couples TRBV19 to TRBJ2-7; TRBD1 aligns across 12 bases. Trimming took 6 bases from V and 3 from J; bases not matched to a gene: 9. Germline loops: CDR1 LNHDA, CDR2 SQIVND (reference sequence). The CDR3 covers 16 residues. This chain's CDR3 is CASRRGTGGEGYEQYF. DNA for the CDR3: TGTGCCAGTAGGCGCGGGACAGGGGGCGAGGGCTACGAGCAGTACTTC.

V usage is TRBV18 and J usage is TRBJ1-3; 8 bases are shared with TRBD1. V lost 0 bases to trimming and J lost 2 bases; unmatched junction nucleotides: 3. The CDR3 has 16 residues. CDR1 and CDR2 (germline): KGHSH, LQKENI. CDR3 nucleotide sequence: TGTGCCAGCTCACCACCAGACAGGGGCGCTGGAAACACCATATATTTT. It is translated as CASSPPDRGAGNTIYF.

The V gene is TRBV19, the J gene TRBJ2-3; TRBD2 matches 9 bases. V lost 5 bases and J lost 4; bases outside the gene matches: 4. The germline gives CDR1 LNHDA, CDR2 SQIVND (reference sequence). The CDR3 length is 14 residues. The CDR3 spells CASSPSGNSDTQYF. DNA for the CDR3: TGTGCCAGTAGTCCTAGCGGGAACTCAGATACGCAGTATTTT.

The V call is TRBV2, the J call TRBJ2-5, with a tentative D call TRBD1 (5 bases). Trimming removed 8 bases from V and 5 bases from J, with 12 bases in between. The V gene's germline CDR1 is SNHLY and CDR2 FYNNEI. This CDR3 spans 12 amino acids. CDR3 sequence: CASGRERETQYF. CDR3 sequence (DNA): TGTGCCAGCGGCAGGGAACGGGAGACCCAGTACTTC.

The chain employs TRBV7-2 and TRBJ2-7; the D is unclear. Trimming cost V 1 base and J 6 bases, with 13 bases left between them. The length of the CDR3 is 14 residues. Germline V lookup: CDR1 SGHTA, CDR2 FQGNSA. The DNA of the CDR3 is TGTGCCAGCAGCTTAGTCGGTATTAGTCTCGAGCAGTACTTC. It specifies CASSLVGISLEQYF.

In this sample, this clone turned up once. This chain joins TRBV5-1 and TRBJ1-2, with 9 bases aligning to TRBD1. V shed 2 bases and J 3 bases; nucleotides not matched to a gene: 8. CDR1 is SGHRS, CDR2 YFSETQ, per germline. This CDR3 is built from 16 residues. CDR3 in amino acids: CASSFIRGQGDYGYTF. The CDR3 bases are TGCGCCAGCAGCTTTATAAGGGGACAGGGAGACTATGGCTACACCTTC.

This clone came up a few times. CDR3 nucleotide sequence: TGTGCCAGCAGCCCGAGGGGACAATACTCTGGAAACACCATATATTTT. It encodes CASSPRGQYSGNTIYF. V and J are TRBV5-8 and TRBJ1-3; perhaps TRBD1 as D (6 bases). CDR1 SGHTS and CDR2 YDEGEE come from the germline V gene. V was pared by 4 bases and J by 0 bases, with 14 bases between. This CDR3 is 16 amino acids long.

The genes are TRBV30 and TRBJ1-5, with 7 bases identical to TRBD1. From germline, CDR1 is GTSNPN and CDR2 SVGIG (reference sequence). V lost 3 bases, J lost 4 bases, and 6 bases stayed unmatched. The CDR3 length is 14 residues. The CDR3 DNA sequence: TGTGCCTGGAGCGCGGGGACAGCTAATCAGCCCCAGCATTTT. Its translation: CAWSAGTANQPQHF. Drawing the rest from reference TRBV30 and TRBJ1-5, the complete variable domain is SQTIHQWPATLVQPVGSPLSLECTVEGTSNPNLYWYRQAAGRGLQLLFYSVGIGQISSEVPQNLSASRPQDRQFILSSKKLLLSDSGFYLCAWSAGTANQPQHFGDGTRLSIL.

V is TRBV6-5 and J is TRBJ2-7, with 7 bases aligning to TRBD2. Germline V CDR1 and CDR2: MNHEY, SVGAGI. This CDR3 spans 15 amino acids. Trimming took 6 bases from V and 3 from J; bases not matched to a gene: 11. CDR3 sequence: CASSLLAEGYYEQYF. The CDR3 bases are TGTGCCAGCAGCCTGCTAGCGGAGGGCTACTACGAGCAGTACTTC.

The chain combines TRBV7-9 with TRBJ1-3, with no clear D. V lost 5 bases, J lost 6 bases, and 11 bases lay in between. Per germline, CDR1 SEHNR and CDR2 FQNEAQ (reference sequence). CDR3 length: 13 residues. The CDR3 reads CASSETAENTIYF. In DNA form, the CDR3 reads TGTGCCAGCAGCGAAACCGCAGAAAACACCATATATTTT.

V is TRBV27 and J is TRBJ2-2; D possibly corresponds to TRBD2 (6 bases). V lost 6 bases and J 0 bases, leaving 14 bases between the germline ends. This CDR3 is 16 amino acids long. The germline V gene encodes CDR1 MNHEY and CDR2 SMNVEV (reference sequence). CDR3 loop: CASRTGLKSNTGELFF. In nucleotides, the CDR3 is TGTGCCAGCAGAACGGGACTCAAATCGAACACCGGGGAGCTGTTTTTT.

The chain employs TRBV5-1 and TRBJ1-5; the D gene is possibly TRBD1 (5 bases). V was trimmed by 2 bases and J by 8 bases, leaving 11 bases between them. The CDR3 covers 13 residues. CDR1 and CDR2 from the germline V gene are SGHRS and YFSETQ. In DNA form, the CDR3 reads TGCGCCAGCAGCTTCCAGGGTCGGGAGCCCCAGCATTTT. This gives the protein CASSFQGREPQHF.